The 8 T cell receptor beta chains presented below share a single source sample, sequenced in a study of cytomegalovirus exposure and HLA in healthy donors. A multiplex PCR was run with 60 Vbeta primers and 13 Jbeta primers. Data came from immunoSEQ multiplex PCR; TCRdb stores just in-frame clones and leaves some out. Of about 130,000 clones listed, about 80% are singletons. Material: PBMCs. The receptors were gathered from a middle-aged woman in good health and CMV-seropositive.

The chain uses TRBV5-1 and TRBJ2-3; 15 bases are shared with TRBD2. V was pared by 0 bases and J by 3 bases, with 2 bases of the junction left unmatched. The CDR3 extends over 17 amino acids. The germline gives CDR1 SGHRS, CDR2 YFSETQ. CDR3 region: CASSLAGTSGRTDTQYF. CDR3 nucleotide sequence: TGCGCCAGCAGCTTGGCTGGGACTAGCGGGAGGACAGATACGCAGTATTTT.

The J gene is TRBJ1-2, the V gene TRBV18, with a tentative D call TRBD1 (5 bases). Looked up from germline, CDR1 is KGHSH and CDR2 is LQKENI. The CDR3 runs 14 residues. Deletions cut 2 bases from V and 8 bases from J, with 15 bases between. The CDR3 region has the DNA TGTGCCAGCTCACCAATCCAGGGTCAGGGCGGCTACACCTTC. Amino acids: CASSPIQGQGGYTF.

V gene TRBV30 combines with J gene TRBJ2-2; D remains unclear. The V end lost 0 bases, the J end lost 5 bases, and 10 bases lay between the germline ends. This CDR3 is built from 14 residues. Germline CDR1 and CDR2: GTSNPN and SVGIG (reference sequence). CDR3 in amino acids: CAWSVLKETGELFF. The CDR3 region has the DNA TGTGCCTGGAGTGTACTTAAGGAGACCGGGGAGCTGTTTTTT.

The gene calls are TRBV29-1 and TRBJ2-1; 7 bases are a match to TRBD2. Trimming took 2 bases from V and 5 from J; bases not matched to a gene: 3. Germline CDR1 reads SQVTM; CDR2 reads ANQGSEA. This CDR3 is 13 amino acids long. CDR3 nucleotide sequence: TGCAGCGTTGAAAGGGGACTAAACAATGAGCAGTTCTTC. It yields the protein CSVERGLNNEQFF.

The chain combines TRBV9 with TRBJ2-1; 8 bases match TRBD2. Losses at the gene ends were 0 bases for V and 9 bases for J; bases not matched to a gene: 5. Germline assignment: CDR1 SGDLS and CDR2 YYNGEE. CDR3 length: 14 residues. DNA of the CDR3: TGTGCCAGCAGCGTAGGTGCTAGCGGGTTTGAGCAGTTCTTC. Translated: CASSVGASGFEQFF.

V usage is TRBV14 and J usage is TRBJ2-2, with 7 positions matching TRBD2. Germline V gives CDR1 SGHDN, CDR2 FVKESK. The CDR3 runs 16 residues. V lost 1 base, J lost 7 bases, and 9 bases stayed unmatched. CDR3 sequence reads: CASSQVAGAKGGELFF. The CDR3 nucleotides read TGTGCCAGCAGCCAAGTTGCGGGAGCGAAGGGCGGGGAGCTGTTTTTT.

V usage is TRBV6-1 and J usage is TRBJ1-2; possibly TRBD1 for D (5 bases). Germline assignment: CDR1 MNHNS and CDR2 SASEGT. The length of the CDR3 is 14 residues. The V end lost 8 bases, the J end lost 4 bases, and 17 bases lay between the germline ends. CDR3 DNA sequence: TGTGCCAGCCGACACGTTGGGGCCATCTATGGCTACACCTTC. Protein product: CASRHVGAIYGYTF.

The chain recombines TRBV29-1 with TRBJ2-1; D is possibly TRBD2 (5 bases). Germline-derived CDR1 and CDR2 are SQVTM and ANQGSEA. The germline V and J ends were trimmed by 7 bases and 10 bases, with 17 bases remaining between them. The CDR3 has 12 residues. The CDR3 DNA reads TGCAGCGCCAGAGAGGGTCCTGGGGAGCAGTTCTTC. This codes for CSAREGPGEQFF.